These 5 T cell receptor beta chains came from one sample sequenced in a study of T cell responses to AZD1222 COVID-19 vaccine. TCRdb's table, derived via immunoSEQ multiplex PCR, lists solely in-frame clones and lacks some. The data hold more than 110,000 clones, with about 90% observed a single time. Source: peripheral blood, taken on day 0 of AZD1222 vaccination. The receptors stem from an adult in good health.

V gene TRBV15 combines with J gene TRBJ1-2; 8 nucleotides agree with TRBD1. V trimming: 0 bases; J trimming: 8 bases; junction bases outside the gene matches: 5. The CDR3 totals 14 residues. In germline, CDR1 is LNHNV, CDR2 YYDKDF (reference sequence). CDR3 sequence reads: CATSRDRQGYGYTF. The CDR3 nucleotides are TGTGCCACCAGCAGAGATCGACAGGGGTACGGCTACACCTTC.

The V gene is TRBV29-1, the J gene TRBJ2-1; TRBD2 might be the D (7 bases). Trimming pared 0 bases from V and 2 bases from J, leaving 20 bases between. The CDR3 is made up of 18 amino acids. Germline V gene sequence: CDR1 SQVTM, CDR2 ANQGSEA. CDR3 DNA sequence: TGCAGCGTTGAAGATAATGTACCGGGGGCGGGAGCCTACAATGAGCAGTTCTTC. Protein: CSVEDNVPGAGAYNEQFF.

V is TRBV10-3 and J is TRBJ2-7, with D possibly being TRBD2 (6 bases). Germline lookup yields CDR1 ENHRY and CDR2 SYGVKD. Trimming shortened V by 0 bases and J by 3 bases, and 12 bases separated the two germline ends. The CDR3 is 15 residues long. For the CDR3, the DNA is TGTGCCATCAGTGAGTCAGGGGACGGGGGCTACGAGCAGTACTTC. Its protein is CAISESGDGGYEQYF.

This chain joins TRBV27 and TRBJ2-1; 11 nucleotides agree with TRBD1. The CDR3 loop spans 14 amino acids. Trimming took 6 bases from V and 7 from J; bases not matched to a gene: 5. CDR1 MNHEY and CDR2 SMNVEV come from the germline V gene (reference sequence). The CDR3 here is CASSPGTGGNEQFF. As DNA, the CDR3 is TGTGCCAGCAGCCCCGGGACAGGGGGAAATGAGCAGTTCTTC.

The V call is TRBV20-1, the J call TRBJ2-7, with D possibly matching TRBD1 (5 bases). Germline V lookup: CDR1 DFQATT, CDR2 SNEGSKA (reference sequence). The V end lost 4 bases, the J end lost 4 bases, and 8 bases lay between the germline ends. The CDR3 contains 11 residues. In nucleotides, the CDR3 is TGCAGTGCTACGGACATTTACGAGCAGTACTTC. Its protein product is CSATDIYEQYF.